This passage covers 20 T cell receptor beta chains from one sample sequenced in a study of cytomegalovirus exposure and HLA in healthy donors. TCRdb's copy holds only in-frame clones and misses some; the assay was immunoSEQ multiplex PCR. This sample has 200,000 to 300,000 clones, with approximately 86% found just once. Sequenced material: PBMCs. These receptors came from a woman in her twenties or thirties in good health and CMV-seropositive.

The V gene is TRBV30, the J gene TRBJ2-2, with 12 positions matching TRBD1. The germline V gene encodes CDR1 GTSNPN and CDR2 SVGIG (reference sequence). The CDR3 runs 16 residues. The junction had 6 bases not matched to a gene; V was cut back by 0 bases and J by 7 bases. As DNA, the CDR3 is TGTGCCTGGAGTGTTGGGACAGGGGGCAGGGGCGGGGAGCTGTTTTTT. It translates to CAWSVGTGGRGGELFF.

This clone was counted a few times. The chain has TRBV18 and TRBJ2-5, with 12 positions matching TRBD1. Germline V gene lookup returns CDR1 KGHSH and CDR2 LQKENI. This CDR3 is 14 amino acids long. The V gene end was trimmed by 4 bases and the J gene end by 5 bases; junction bases not matched to a gene: 2. The CDR3 spells CASSRGTGGETQYF. The CDR3 region has the DNA TGTGCCAGCTCACGAGGGACAGGGGGCGAGACCCAGTACTTC. Filled out from reference TRBV18 and TRBJ2-5, the complete variable domain reads NAGVMQNPRHLVRRRGQEARLRCSPMKGHSHVYWYRQLPEEGLKFMVYLQKENIIDESGMPKERFSAEFPKEGPSILRIQQVVRGDSAAYFCASSRGTGGETQYFGPGTRLLVL.

V and J are TRBV27 and TRBJ2-1, with no clear D. The CDR3 runs 16 residues. The V gene's germline CDR1 is MNHEY and CDR2 SMNVEV (reference sequence). V gave up 4 bases and J gave up 0 bases, with 13 bases separating them. The CDR3 nucleotides are TGTGCCAGCAGTTCCCAAAGCGTGAGCTCCTACAATGAGCAGTTCTTC. Protein product: CASSSQSVSSYNEQFF.

The chain links TRBV5-4 to TRBJ2-5; possible D gene TRBD1, 6 bases. The CDR3 contains 15 residues. CDR1 is SGHNT and CDR2 is YYREEE in the germline V gene (reference sequence). The V and J ends lost 2 bases and 5 bases respectively, with 16 bases between them. The CDR3 region is CASSFQRGGRETQYF. For the CDR3, the DNA is TGTGCCAGCAGCTTCCAGCGAGGGGGAAGGGAGACCCAGTACTTC.

This clone was picked up one time. CDR3 nucleotides: TGTGCCAGCAGCTTAAGCGGGTTCAACAATGAGCAGTTCTTC. This gives the protein CASSLSGFNNEQFF. The genes are TRBV7-8 and TRBJ2-1; tentatively, D is TRBD2 (6 bases). This CDR3 has 14 residues. V dropped 2 bases and J dropped 5 bases, with 10 bases sitting between them. Germline V CDR1 and CDR2: SGHVS, FQNEAQ.

The chain joins TRBV6-9 to TRBJ1-1, with 7 bases that match TRBD1. The CDR3 has 13 amino acids. The V and J ends lost 6 bases and 5 bases, in that order; junction bases with no gene match: 6. Germline loops: CDR1 MNHGY, CDR2 SVAAGI. The CDR3 DNA reads TGTGCCAGCAGCAGGGGGACGAGGACTGAAGCTTTCTTT. Translation: CASSRGTRTEAFF.

This clone was detected a few times. The rearrangement joins TRBV11-2 to TRBJ2-7; D may be TRBD2 (6 bases). Trimming left V 7 bases short and J 5 bases short, with 9 bases between. The CDR3 extends over 11 amino acids. The germline gives CDR1 SGHAT, CDR2 FQNNGV. The CDR3 DNA reads as TGTGCCAGCACCTGGGGGGACGAGCAGTACTTC. Translation: CASTWGDEQYF.

J is TRBJ2-3 and V is TRBV6-5; D is undetermined. The CDR3 is 13 amino acids. The germline CDR1 and CDR2 sequences are MNHEY and SVGAGI. V was clipped by 1 base and J by 7 bases, with 9 bases between them. The CDR3 DNA reads TGTGCCAGCAGTTACTGGAACAGTAATACGCAGTATTTT. Translation: CASSYWNSNTQYF.

This clone was found a few times. This sequence joins TRBV6-6 and TRBJ1-1, with D possibly matching TRBD1 (5 bases). Trimming took 6 bases from V and 7 from J, leaving 15 bases between them. Germline CDR1 reads MNHNY; CDR2 reads SVGAGI (reference sequence). This CDR3 is built from 13 residues. The CDR3 bases are TGTGCCAGCAGCAGGAGCGGGGGGGGTGAAGCTTTCTTT. It yields the protein CASSRSGGGEAFF.

The V call is TRBV5-6, the J call TRBJ1-2; 8 bases map to TRBD1. The V gene's germline CDR1 is SGHDT and CDR2 YYEEEE. Trimming at V came to 2 bases and at J to 8 bases, leaving 5 bases not matched to a gene. The CDR3 runs 13 residues. The chain's CDR3 is CASSLYQGAGYTF. For the CDR3, the DNA is TGTGCCAGCAGCTTATACCAGGGGGCGGGCTACACCTTC.

This clone was recorded only once. The rearrangement joins TRBV28 to TRBJ1-4, with 7 bases fitting TRBD1. Germline CDR1 is MDHEN and CDR2 is SYDVKM. This CDR3 comprises 17 residues. V lost 5 bases to trimming and J lost 2 bases; unmatched junction nucleotides: 11. The CDR3 DNA reads TGTGCCAGCAGTACCGGGACAGAAAGTGGGACTAATGAAAAACTGTTTTTT. It codes for CASSTGTESGTNEKLFF.

The rearrangement uses TRBV30 and TRBJ1-2; no definite D call. Germline V gene sequence: CDR1 GTSNPN, CDR2 SVGIG (reference sequence). CDR3 size: 14 residues. V shed 0 bases and J shed 4 bases, with 12 bases lying between them. As DNA, the CDR3 is TGTGCCTGGAGTGTAGAGGCCAGCTTCTATGGCTACACCTTC. Encoded protein: CAWSVEASFYGYTF.

The genes are TRBV7-6 and TRBJ2-7; tentative D call: TRBD1 (6 bases). There are 14 residues in the CDR3. V lost 1 base and J lost 6, with 13 bases in between. Looked up from germline, CDR1 is SGHVS and CDR2 is FNYEAQ. This chain's CDR3 is CASSLGPTGREQYF. The CDR3 DNA sequence: TGTGCCAGCAGCTTAGGACCAACAGGGCGCGAGCAGTACTTC.

The J gene is TRBJ2-5, the V gene TRBV7-3, with D possibly being TRBD2 (6 bases). Looked up from germline, CDR1 is SGHTA and CDR2 is FQGTGA. The CDR3 contains 13 residues. The V and J ends lost 3 bases and 3 bases respectively, with 8 bases between them. The CDR3 sequence: CASSLRGKETQYF. Here the CDR3 DNA reads TGTGCCAGCAGCTTGCGGGGTAAAGAGACCCAGTACTTC.

The chain couples TRBV6-5 to TRBJ2-1; 9 bases line up with TRBD1. The CDR3 extends over 16 amino acids. The germline gives CDR1 MNHEY, CDR2 SVGAGI. With V trimmed by 0 bases and J by 7 bases, 7 bases remained unmatched. CDR3 protein: CASSYSKGTGRNEQFF. For the CDR3, the DNA is TGTGCCAGCAGTTACTCAAAGGGGACAGGGCGGAATGAGCAGTTCTTC.

This chain joins TRBV19 and TRBJ2-3; weak D call: TRBD1 (5 bases). The germline V and J ends were trimmed by 6 bases and 3 bases, with 10 bases remaining between them. The CDR3 runs 13 residues. Germline CDR1 reads LNHDA; CDR2 reads SQIVND (reference sequence). CDR3 amino acids: CASSTDRTDTQYF. CDR3 nucleotides: TGTGCCAGTAGCACCGACAGAACAGATACGCAGTATTTT.

This clone has just one count. The rearrangement uses TRBV18 and TRBJ2-7; 8 bases map to TRBD1. The trim removed 5 bases at V and 12 bases at J, leaving 15 bases unmatched. Germline CDR1 KGHSH, CDR2 LQKENI. This CDR3 region has 14 residues. CDR3 sequence (DNA): TGTGCCAGCTCATCTTCGGGACAGGAGCCCCGAGGGTACTTC. This codes for CASSSSGQEPRGYF.

The count of this clone is one. The chain carries TRBV11-2 and TRBJ2-3, with 9 bases matching TRBD2. Looked up from germline, CDR1 is SGHAT and CDR2 is FQNNGV. Trimming at V came to 9 bases and at J to 0 bases, leaving 4 bases not matched to a gene. CDR3 length: 14 amino acids. The CDR3 sequence: CASCGGGSTDTQYF. The CDR3 nucleotides read TGTGCCAGTTGCGGGGGGGGTAGCACAGATACGCAGTATTTT.

The chain joins TRBV18 to TRBJ2-1; D perhaps matches TRBD2 (5 bases). Trimming pared 1 base from V and 9 bases from J, leaving 13 bases between. Germline V gene sequence: CDR1 KGHSH, CDR2 LQKENI. This CDR3 is 14 amino acids long. The CDR3 spells CASSPLPSRSEQFF. DNA of the CDR3: TGTGCCAGCTCACCACTGCCTAGCCGTAGTGAGCAGTTCTTC.

V gene TRBV27 combines with J gene TRBJ2-7; 9 positions match TRBD2. V lost 6 bases and J lost 7; bases outside the gene matches: 10. Germline values: CDR1 MNHEY, CDR2 SMNVEV (reference sequence). The CDR3 contains 14 residues. CDR3 coding DNA: TGTGCCAGCAGAGATAGCGGGAGTGGAAATGAGCAGTACTTC. This encodes CASRDSGSGNEQYF.